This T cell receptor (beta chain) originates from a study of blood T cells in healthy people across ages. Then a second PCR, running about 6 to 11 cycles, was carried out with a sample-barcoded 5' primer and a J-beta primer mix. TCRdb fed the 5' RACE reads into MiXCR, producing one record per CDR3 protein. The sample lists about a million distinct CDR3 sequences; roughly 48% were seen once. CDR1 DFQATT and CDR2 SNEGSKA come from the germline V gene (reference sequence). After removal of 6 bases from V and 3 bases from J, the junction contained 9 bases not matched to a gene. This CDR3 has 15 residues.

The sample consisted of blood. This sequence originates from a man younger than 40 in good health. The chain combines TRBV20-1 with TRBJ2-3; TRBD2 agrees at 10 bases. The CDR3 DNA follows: TGCAGTGCGGTAAGGGCTAGCGGGAGAACAGATACGCAGTATTTT. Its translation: CSAVRASGRTDTQYF.